The rows below give T cell receptor beta chains drawn from one sample of a study of response to subunit inactivated influenza vaccine. A single record per CDR3 protein comes from TCRdb applying MiXCR to the RT-PCR reads. The table lists around 850,000 distinct CDR3 sequences, 15% to 20% of them singletons. The material was PBMCs from blood, obtained approximately 5 days after vaccination. These receptor sequences come from a man aged 45-65 years who received an inactivated influenza vaccine. The CDR3 runs from the conserved cysteine through the conserved F or W. The D gene is left open where the match is weak. Size tells how often a clone was seen (once, few, many) or the class of an expanded clone, and some rows leave it out.

v_gene: TRBV4-2; d_gene: TRBD1; abundance: few; j_gene: TRBJ1-1; CDR3nt: TGTGCCAGCAGACCCCAGGCTTCAGGGGGAGAGAACACTGAAGCTTTCTTT; CDR3aa: CASRPQASGGENTEAFF
v_gene: TRBV6-6; d_gene: NA; abundance: few; j_gene: TRBJ1-5; CDR3nt: TGTGCCAGCGGTGGGATGAGCAATCAGCCCCAGCATTTT; CDR3aa: CASGGMSNQPQHF
v_gene: TRBV9; d_gene: TRBD2; abundance: few; j_gene: TRBJ2-3; CDR3nt: TGTGCCAGCAGCGTAGATAGCGGCGGGAGAGGAGATACGCAGTATTTT; CDR3aa: CASSVDSGGRGDTQYF
v_gene: TRBV6-5; d_gene: NA; abundance: few; j_gene: TRBJ1-1; CDR3nt: TGTGCCAGCAGGGCCCCCGAAACTGAAGCTTTCTTT; CDR3aa: CASRAPETEAFF
v_gene: TRBV5-5; d_gene: NA; abundance: few; j_gene: TRBJ1-6; CDR3nt: NA; CDR3aa: CASSLTVGILALHF
v_gene: TRBV9; d_gene: NA; abundance: NA; j_gene: TRBJ2-7; CDR3nt: TGTGCCAGCAGGGATCTAGCGCGGCACTACTACGAGCAGTACTTC; CDR3aa: CASRDLARHYYEQYF
v_gene: TRBV12-3/TRBV12-4; d_gene: NA; abundance: many; j_gene: TRBJ2-1; CDR3nt: TGTGCCAGCAGCTTCGACAGCTACAATGAGCAGTTCTTC; CDR3aa: CASSFDSYNEQFF
v_gene: TRBV28; d_gene: NA; abundance: NA; j_gene: TRBJ2-1; CDR3nt: TGTGCCAGCAGTTCAGAGGACAGTATCCGGTTCAATGAGCAGTTCTTC; CDR3aa: CASSSEDSIRFNEQFF
v_gene: TRBV6-5; d_gene: NA; abundance: NA; j_gene: TRBJ2-1; CDR3nt: TGTGCCAGCAGTTACTCCGCCGGGACATATACCCAGTTCTTC; CDR3aa: CASSYSAGTYTQFF
v_gene: TRBV5-1; d_gene: NA; abundance: NA; j_gene: TRBJ1-4; CDR3nt: TGCGCCAGCAGCCGCGAAGGGGGGCTTGCAACTAATGAAAAACTGTTTTTT; CDR3aa: CASSREGGLATNEKLFF
v_gene: TRBV4-3; d_gene: TRBD1; abundance: few; j_gene: TRBJ2-3; CDR3nt: TGCGCCAGCAGCCAAGATGCCACAGGGGGCGCGTGGGATACGCAGTATTTT; CDR3aa: CASSQDATGGAWDTQYF
v_gene: TRBV11-2; d_gene: TRBD2; abundance: few; j_gene: TRBJ2-2; CDR3nt: TGTGCCAGCAGCCGTGGCAGACTAGCGGATCTCGGGGAGCTGTTTTTT; CDR3aa: CASSRGRLADLGELFF
v_gene: TRBV4-2; d_gene: NA; abundance: NA; j_gene: TRBJ2-4; CDR3nt: TGTGCCAGCAGCCAAGAGCAACGCCTAGCCAAAAACATTCAGTACTTC; CDR3aa: CASSQEQRLAKNIQYF
v_gene: TRBV4-2; d_gene: NA; abundance: NA; j_gene: TRBJ2-3; CDR3nt: TGTGCCAGCAGCCAGGGGTTCAGGAGCACAGATACGCAGTATTTT; CDR3aa: CASSQGFRSTDTQYF
v_gene: TRBV10-2; d_gene: NA; abundance: few; j_gene: TRBJ1-6; CDR3nt: TGCGCCAGCAACGCCGGGCAGCCTCGTAATTCACCCCTCCACTTT; CDR3aa: CASNAGQPRNSPLHF
v_gene: TRBV20-1; d_gene: TRBD1; abundance: NA; j_gene: TRBJ1-2; CDR3nt: TGCAGTGCTAGAGATATCGGGACAGCCCATAACTATGGCTACACCTTC; CDR3aa: CSARDIGTAHNYGYTF
v_gene: TRBV6-1; d_gene: TRBD1; abundance: few; j_gene: TRBJ2-1; CDR3nt: TGTGCCAGCACGTCCCACGTACAGGGGTACTACAATGAGCAGTTCTTC; CDR3aa: CASTSHVQGYYNEQFF
v_gene: TRBV12-3/TRBV12-4; d_gene: NA; abundance: many; j_gene: TRBJ1-5; CDR3nt: TGTGCCAGCAGTCCCTTCAATCAGCCCCAGCATTTT; CDR3aa: CASSPFNQPQHF
v_gene: TRBV24-1; d_gene: TRBD2; abundance: few; j_gene: TRBJ2-1; CDR3nt: TGTGCCACCAGTCCGAGCGGGAGTAGGGACAATGAGCAGTTCTTC; CDR3aa: CATSPSGSRDNEQFF
v_gene: TRBV29-1; d_gene: NA; abundance: NA; j_gene: TRBJ2-3; CDR3nt: TGCAGCGTTGGACTAGGGGACCACGGTACGCAGTATTTT; CDR3aa: CSVGLGDHGTQYF
v_gene: TRBV24-1; d_gene: NA; abundance: NA; j_gene: TRBJ1-5; CDR3nt: TGTGCCACCAGTGATTGGAGGACAGGCAATCAGCCCCAGCATTTT; CDR3aa: CATSDWRTGNQPQHF
v_gene: TRBV27; d_gene: TRBD1; abundance: many; j_gene: TRBJ2-5; CDR3nt: TGTGCCAGCAGTCGGGGACAGGGGCCCCCGTTGGAGACCCAGTACTTC; CDR3aa: CASSRGQGPPLETQYF
v_gene: TRBV7-2; d_gene: NA; abundance: few; j_gene: TRBJ2-6; CDR3nt: TGTGCCAGCAGCGCAGGCAGGGGACCCCTCTCCAACGTCCTGACTTTC; CDR3aa: CASSAGRGPLSNVLTF
v_gene: TRBV6-2/TRBV6-3; d_gene: NA; abundance: NA; j_gene: TRBJ2-1; CDR3nt: TGTGCCAGCAGTTACCGAAGGACAAGCTCCTACAATGAGCAGTTCTTC; CDR3aa: CASSYRRTSSYNEQFF
v_gene: TRBV21-1; d_gene: NA; abundance: NA; j_gene: TRBJ2-3; CDR3nt: TGTGCCAGCAGCACCTTATACTCAGGGTGTGGCACAGATACGCAGTATTTT; CDR3aa: CASSTLYSGCGTDTQYF
v_gene: TRBV29-1; d_gene: TRBD1; abundance: NA; j_gene: TRBJ2-5; CDR3nt: TGCAGCCTGAGGACAGGGGGCAGTCTCGGCATCGAGACCCAGTACTTC; CDR3aa: CSLRTGGSLGIETQYF
v_gene: TRBV6-5; d_gene: NA; abundance: NA; j_gene: TRBJ2-1; CDR3nt: TGTGCCAGCAGTTACTCTTCTGGGATTTACAATGAGCAGTTCTTC; CDR3aa: CASSYSSGIYNEQFF
v_gene: TRBV20-1; d_gene: TRBD1; abundance: NA; j_gene: TRBJ2-3; CDR3nt: TGCAGTGCTAGGTTGGACAGGGTATTCGCAGATACGCAGTATTTT; CDR3aa: CSARLDRVFADTQYF
v_gene: TRBV6-2/TRBV6-3; d_gene: NA; abundance: few; j_gene: TRBJ2-3; CDR3nt: TGTGCCAGCAGCCGGTTGGACTTCCCCACAGATACGCAGTATTTT; CDR3aa: CASSRLDFPTDTQYF
v_gene: TRBV20-1; d_gene: NA; abundance: NA; j_gene: TRBJ1-5; CDR3nt: TGCAGTGATAGAGAGAGTGAGGGTAGCAATCAGCCCCAGCATTTT; CDR3aa: CSDRESEGSNQPQHF
v_gene: TRBV20-1; d_gene: TRBD1; abundance: NA; j_gene: TRBJ2-2; CDR3nt: TGCAGTGCTACCCCGGGACAGGTGAACACCGGGGAGCTGTTTTTT; CDR3aa: CSATPGQVNTGELFF
v_gene: TRBV20-1; d_gene: NA; abundance: few; j_gene: TRBJ1-5; CDR3nt: TGCAGTGCTAGAGATCGGGGACGGCGCAATCAGCCCCAGCATTTT; CDR3aa: CSARDRGRRNQPQHF
v_gene: TRBV30; d_gene: NA; abundance: NA; j_gene: TRBJ2-2; CDR3nt: TGTGCCTGGACTTTGGGCAGGGTGAACACCGGGGAGCTGTTTTTT; CDR3aa: CAWTLGRVNTGELFF
v_gene: TRBV24-1; d_gene: NA; abundance: many; j_gene: TRBJ2-1; CDR3nt: TGTGCCACCAGTGGCTTGGGCTCCTACAATGAGCAGTTCTTC; CDR3aa: CATSGLGSYNEQFF
v_gene: TRBV18; d_gene: TRBD1; abundance: few; j_gene: TRBJ1-2; CDR3nt: TGTGCCAGCTCACCATTCGGGACAGGGACTAACTATGGCTACACCTTC; CDR3aa: CASSPFGTGTNYGYTF
v_gene: TRBV20-1; d_gene: NA; abundance: many; j_gene: TRBJ2-7; CDR3nt: TGCAGTGCTCAAGATCGGGACAAAGGACCCTACGAGCAGTACTTC; CDR3aa: CSAQDRDKGPYEQYF
v_gene: TRBV18; d_gene: NA; abundance: NA; j_gene: TRBJ2-7; CDR3nt: TGTGCCAGCTCACCACCCGGGCTAGCCCACGAGCAGTACTTC; CDR3aa: CASSPPGLAHEQYF
v_gene: TRBV4-2; d_gene: NA; abundance: NA; j_gene: TRBJ2-5; CDR3nt: TGTGCCAGCAGCCAAGAGAACTACCGGGACGAGACCCAGTACTTC; CDR3aa: CASSQENYRDETQYF
v_gene: TRBV20-1; d_gene: NA; abundance: few; j_gene: TRBJ2-3; CDR3nt: TGCAGTGCCCCTATACCGCCGGCAGATACGCAGTATTTT; CDR3aa: CSAPIPPADTQYF
v_gene: TRBV28; d_gene: TRBD1; abundance: NA; j_gene: TRBJ2-4; CDR3nt: TGTGCCAGCAGTACTCATGACAGGGGACCAAACATTCAGTACTTC; CDR3aa: CASSTHDRGPNIQYF
v_gene: TRBV15; d_gene: NA; abundance: NA; j_gene: TRBJ1-1; CDR3nt: TGTGCCACCAGCAGATGGGGTGGGGCAGACAACACTGAAGCTTTCTTT; CDR3aa: CATSRWGGADNTEAFF
v_gene: TRBV7-9; d_gene: NA; abundance: few; j_gene: TRBJ2-7; CDR3nt: TGTGCCAGCAGCTTAGCGCCCAGCAGGGCCGTCGAGCAGTACTTC; CDR3aa: CASSLAPSRAVEQYF
v_gene: TRBV6-5; d_gene: TRBD2; abundance: once; j_gene: TRBJ2-3; CDR3nt: TGTGCCAGCAGTCTAACTCGCCTAGCGGGGGGCACAGATACGCAGTATTTT; CDR3aa: CASSLTRLAGGTDTQYF
v_gene: TRBV7-2; d_gene: NA; abundance: few; j_gene: TRBJ2-1; CDR3nt: TGTGCCAGCAGCTTAACGGGGGGCCCCAATGAGCAGTTCTTC; CDR3aa: CASSLTGGPNEQFF
v_gene: TRBV9; d_gene: NA; abundance: NA; j_gene: TRBJ2-6; CDR3nt: TGTGCCAGCAGTGAACAGATTTCTGGGGCCAACGTCCTGACTTTC; CDR3aa: CASSEQISGANVLTF
v_gene: TRBV7-2; d_gene: NA; abundance: many; j_gene: TRBJ2-7; CDR3nt: TGTGCCAGCAGCTCGACATTCTCCTACGAGCAGTACTTC; CDR3aa: CASSSTFSYEQYF
v_gene: TRBV5-1; d_gene: NA; abundance: NA; j_gene: TRBJ1-2; CDR3nt: TGCGCCAGCAGCGTGGACGCCCGCCGCAATGGCTACACCTTC; CDR3aa: CASSVDARRNGYTF
v_gene: TRBV5-6; d_gene: NA; abundance: few; j_gene: TRBJ1-5; CDR3nt: TGTGCCAGCAGCTGGAGCGGGACGGTCAAAAATCAGCCCCAGCATTTT; CDR3aa: CASSWSGTVKNQPQHF
v_gene: TRBV7-2; d_gene: NA; abundance: few; j_gene: TRBJ2-3; CDR3nt: TGTGCCAGCAGCTTAGAGGGACGGACTGGTACGCAGTATTTT; CDR3aa: CASSLEGRTGTQYF
v_gene: TRBV7-2; d_gene: NA; abundance: NA; j_gene: TRBJ2-2; CDR3nt: TGTGCCAGCAGCTTAACCAGCCCCGGGGAGCTGTTTTTT; CDR3aa: CASSLTSPGELFF
v_gene: TRBV20-1; d_gene: NA; abundance: NA; j_gene: TRBJ2-3; CDR3nt: TGCAGTGCTGAGCCCCCCTCGAAGGCAGATACGCAGTGTTTT; CDR3aa: CSAEPPSKADTQCF